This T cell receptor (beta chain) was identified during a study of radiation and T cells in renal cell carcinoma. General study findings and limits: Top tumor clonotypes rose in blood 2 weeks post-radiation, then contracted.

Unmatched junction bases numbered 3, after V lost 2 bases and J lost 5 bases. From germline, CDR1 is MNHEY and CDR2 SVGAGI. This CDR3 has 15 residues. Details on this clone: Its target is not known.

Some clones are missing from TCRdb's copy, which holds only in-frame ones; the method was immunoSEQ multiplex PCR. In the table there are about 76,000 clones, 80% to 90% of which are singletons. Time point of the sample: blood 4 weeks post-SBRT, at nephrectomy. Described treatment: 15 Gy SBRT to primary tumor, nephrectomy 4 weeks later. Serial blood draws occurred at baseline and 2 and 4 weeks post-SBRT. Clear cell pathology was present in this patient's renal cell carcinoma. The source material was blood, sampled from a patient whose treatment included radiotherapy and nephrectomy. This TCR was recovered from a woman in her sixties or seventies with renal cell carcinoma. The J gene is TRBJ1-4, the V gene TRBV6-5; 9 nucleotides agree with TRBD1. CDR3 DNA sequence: TGTGCCAGCAGTTACGCCGGGACAGGGAATGAAAAACTGTTTTTT. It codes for CASSYAGTGNEKLFF.